One sample yielded the 14 T cell receptor beta chains listed below, sequenced in a study of identical twins. TCRdb redid the calling of the 5' RACE reads with MiXCR, one entry per CDR3 protein. The sample has hundreds of thousands of distinct CDR3 sequences; less than 25% are singletons. These data also formed part of another study, on T cells expressing NK-cell markers.

Source material: PBMCs. The receptors come from a woman aged 18-30 years in good health.

The chain combines TRBV6-1 with TRBJ2-1; TRBD2 might be the D (7 bases). The V end lost 7 bases, the J end lost 6 bases, and 16 bases lay between the germline ends. Looked up from germline, CDR1 is MNHNS and CDR2 is SASEGT. The CDR3 is made up of 14 amino acids. Here the CDR3 reads CASTLGGAANEQFF. The CDR3 DNA reads TGTGCCAGCACCCTGGGGGGGGCCGCCAATGAGCAGTTCTTC.

This rearrangement joins TRBV7-3 to TRBJ2-1; TRBD1 aligns across 9 bases. The CDR3 covers 14 residues. Losses at the gene ends were 1 base for V and 12 bases for J; bases not matched to a gene: 7. CDR1 and CDR2 (germline): SGHTA, FQGTGA. The CDR3 loop is CASSLRRQGEGQFF. CDR3 DNA: TGTGCCAGCAGCTTAAGGCGACAGGGGGAAGGGCAGTTCTTC.

This clonotype was recorded many times. This chain joins TRBV7-9 and TRBJ2-7; either TRBD1 or TRBD2 may fit D (5 bases each). The CDR3 has 13 residues. In germline, CDR1 is SEHNR, CDR2 FQNEAQ (reference sequence). V was cut by 8 bases and J by 4 bases, with 15 bases left in between. The CDR3 protein is CASSSGTPYEQYF. The CDR3 bases are TGTGCCAGCTCATCCGGGACCCCTTACGAGCAGTACTTC.

This chain uses TRBV29-1 with TRBJ2-7; possible D gene TRBD1, 6 bases. From germline, CDR1 is SQVTM and CDR2 ANQGSEA. The CDR3 consists of 10 residues. V was pared by 6 bases and J by 11 bases, with 14 bases between. The CDR3 reads CSVRYREEYF. The CDR3 DNA follows: TGCAGCGTCCGCTACAGGGAAGAGTACTTC.

The chain links TRBV6-1 to TRBJ2-3; 10 bases match TRBD2. V lost 6 bases and J lost 6; bases outside the gene matches: 6. CDR3 size: 14 residues. CDR1 and CDR2 (germline): MNHNS, SASEGT. The CDR3: CASRTPSGGDTQYF. In DNA form, the CDR3 reads TGTGCCAGCAGAACTCCTAGCGGGGGTGATACGCAGTATTTT.

This clonotype was seen more than once but under ten times. V usage is TRBV5-5 and J usage is TRBJ2-2; D unresolved. Germline-derived CDR1 and CDR2 are SGHKS and YYEKEE (reference sequence). This CDR3 has 13 residues. Trimming took off 0 bases at V and 7 bases at J, with 7 bases between the two ends. The CDR3 reads CASSLDGRGELFF. In DNA, the CDR3 is TGTGCCAGCAGCTTGGATGGTCGCGGGGAGCTGTTTTTT.

The table lists this clonotype with a few counts. Its ends do not fully match the called genes, so a read error is possible. The chain uses TRBV20-1 and TRBJ2-1; 9 nucleotides align to TRBD2. Germline V gene lookup returns CDR1 DFQATT and CDR2 SNEGSKA (reference sequence). The CDR3 covers 17 residues. Here the CDR3 DNA reads TGCTGTGCTAGAGATGGTAGCGGGGGACCCCGCTACAATGAGCAGTTCTTC. The encoded protein is CCARDGSGGPRYNEQFF.

This clonotype was recorded at least ten times. The chain carries TRBV24-1 and TRBJ2-1; TRBD2 matches 9 bases. V dropped 1 base and J dropped 7; count of bases not matched to a gene: 4. The length of the CDR3 is 15 residues. Germline V CDR1 and CDR2: KGHDR, SFDVKD. The CDR3 spells CATSDLAGGRNEQFF. The CDR3 DNA reads TGTGCCACCAGTGATTTAGCGGGAGGACGGAATGAGCAGTTCTTC.

This clonotype showed up many times. The chain carries TRBV7-9 and TRBJ2-7, with 8 bases that match TRBD2. The germline V gene encodes CDR1 SEHNR and CDR2 FQNEAQ (reference sequence). This CDR3 region has 14 residues. Unmatched junction bases numbered 3, after V lost 0 bases and J lost 5 bases. In nucleotides, the CDR3 is TGTGCCAGCAGCTTAGCTACACTAGCGGACGAGCAGTACTTC. This encodes CASSLATLADEQYF.

The chain couples TRBV6-2 or TRBV6-3 to TRBJ2-7, with D possibly matching TRBD1 (5 bases). The germline V gene has CDR1 MNHEY and CDR2 SVGEGT. CDR3 length equals 14 residues. Trimming removed 6 bases from V and 4 bases from J, with 16 bases in between. The CDR3 region has the DNA TGTGCCAGCAGCTTGGACAAAACTGTGTACGAGCAGTACTTC. Encoded protein: CASSLDKTVYEQYF.

The V and J genes are TRBV6-2 or TRBV6-3 and TRBJ2-3; 7 nucleotides align to TRBD1. V was pared by 8 bases and J by 2 bases, with 7 bases of the junction left unmatched. CDR3 size: 14 residues. Germline V gives CDR1 MNHEY, CDR2 SVGEGT. The CDR3 region is CASWTGPDTDTQYF. For the CDR3, the DNA is TGTGCCAGCTGGACAGGACCAGACACAGATACGCAGTATTTT.

The gene calls are TRBV20-1 and TRBJ2-7, with D perhaps TRBD1 (5 bases). The V end lost 5 bases, the J end lost 1 base, and 18 bases lay between the germline ends. The CDR3 sequence is 15 residues long. CDR1 is DFQATT and CDR2 is SNEGSKA in the germline V gene (reference sequence). The CDR3, as DNA: TGCAGTGCTGAACCCCCGGGCAGGGAATCCTACGAGCAGTACTTC. Encoded protein: CSAEPPGRESYEQYF.

This clonotype came up a few times. The chain employs TRBV24-1 and TRBJ2-3, with D possibly TRBD2 on 5 matching bases. V lost 2 bases and J lost 0, with 11 bases in between. This CDR3 is built from 16 residues. Germline V gives CDR1 KGHDR, CDR2 SFDVKD. The CDR3 sequence: CATSDSVEASTDTQYF. CDR3 sequence (DNA): TGTGCCACCAGTGATTCGGTGGAGGCCAGCACAGATACGCAGTATTTT.

This clonotype was detected only a few times. This CDR3 is CSIRLAGLSYEQYF. CDR3 nucleotide sequence: TGCAGCATCAGACTAGCGGGCCTCTCCTACGAGCAGTACTTC. The chain is built from TRBV29-1 and TRBJ2-7; 10 bases fit TRBD2. Germline V gene data show CDR1 as SQVTM and CDR2 as ANQGSEA. The V gene end was trimmed by 8 bases and the J gene end by 0 bases; junction bases not matched to a gene: 7. There are 14 residues in the CDR3.